This T cell receptor (beta chain) emerged from a study of regulatory T cells in long-lasting Graves disease. Germline V gene lookup returns CDR1 SGHDN and CDR2 FVKESK. The CDR3 runs to 11 residues. Trimming stripped 4 bases from V and 6 bases from J, with 7 bases between. This clonotype was counted only a few times. Time point in this sample: persistent/refractory GD, antithyroid drugs over 5 years with positive TRAb. Construction of the TCR library relied on RNA isolated from PBMCs. The EDTA tubes were filled with around 9.1 milliliters of drawn peripheral blood. Arm-PCR with iRepertoire HTBI primers amplified the CDR3 regions for these TCR beta libraries. MiXCR was run by TCRdb on the multiplex PCR reads, yielding one entry per CDR3 protein. The table shows 400,000 to 450,000 distinct CDR3 sequences, with around a quarter occurring only once.

Sample: peripheral blood mononuclear cells (PBMCs), taken when the disease was refractory, from a patient treated with antithyroid drugs. The sequence was collected from a female donor with Graves disease. The chain has TRBV14 and TRBJ2-7, with D hard to call. DNA for the CDR3: TGTGCCAGCAGCCGCCGGAGCGAGCAGTACTTC. It encodes CASSRRSEQYF. Drawing the rest from reference TRBV14 and TRBJ2-7, the complete variable domain is EAGVTQFPSHSVIEKGQTVTLRCDPISGHDNLYWYRRVMGKEIKFLLHFVKESKQDESGMPNNRFLAERTGGTYSTLKVQPAELEDSGVYFCASSRRSEQYFGPGTRLTVT.